Sequencing of this T cell receptor (beta chain) was carried out in a study of shared clonotypes between healthy human individuals. Study-wide background: Each donor contributed plates that comprised three CD4 naive, three CD4 memory, two CD8 naive and one CD8 memory. General study points: Non-shared clonotypes displayed generation probabilities falling below those of clonotypes present in all four donors.

All participating donors were Caucasian adults from Nashville, Tennessee. V gave up 1 base and J gave up 4 bases, with 14 bases separating them. The CDR3 has 16 amino acids. Assay: immunoSEQ multiplex PCR; the TCRdb copy retains only in-frame clones and omits some. The repertoire consists of some 2,000,000 clones, with nearly 97% occurring once and the leading ten covering 0.1% to 0.15%. Regarding this clone: The antigen is undetermined.

The sample consisted of naive CD4+ T cells sorted from blood. The subset here: CD45RA+ positively selected. This sequence was found in a man younger than 35 in good health. The genes are TRBV5-3 and TRBJ2-2; D not resolved. TRBV5-3 falls under the ORF class, with uncertain function. CDR3 sequence: CARSLRVQLGTGELFF. For the CDR3, the DNA is TGTGCCAGAAGCTTGAGAGTTCAGTTGGGCACCGGGGAGCTGTTTTTT.